Below, 25 T cell receptor beta chains from the same sample are listed, as sequenced in a study of OX40 agonist ivuxolimab in advanced cancers. Produced via immunoSEQ multiplex PCR; TCRdb's table is partial and in-frame only. This sample carries approximately 22,000 clones, more than 70% of them seen once, and the ten largest clones take around 40%. The sample consisted of CD4+ or CD8+ T cells sorted from blood, taken in a trial of the OX40 agonist ivuxolimab. These receptors all stem from an adult with an advanced solid tumor such as melanoma, head and neck, liver or kidney cancer.

This chain links TRBV4-1 with TRBJ2-1, with D hard to call. This CDR3 is 14 amino acids long. Germline lookup yields CDR1 MGHRA and CDR2 YSYEKL. Trimming stripped 4 bases from V and 8 bases from J, with 15 bases between. This chain's CDR3 is CASSPTSNFHEQFF. In DNA, the CDR3 is TGCGCCAGCAGCCCTACTTCGAATTTCCATGAGCAGTTCTTC.

The chain is built from TRBV10-3 and TRBJ2-1, with TRBD2 identical over 11 bases. The CDR3 spans 15 residues. Germline-derived CDR1 and CDR2 are ENHRY and SYGVKD. V lost 5 bases, J lost 4 bases, and 4 bases stayed unmatched. CDR3 loop: CAISSGTSGYNEQFF. The DNA of the CDR3 is TGTGCCATCAGTTCCGGGACTAGCGGATACAATGAGCAGTTCTTC.

The V and J genes are TRBV15 and TRBJ2-5; TRBD1 aligns across 11 bases. The J segment lost 5 bases and the V segment lost 8 bases, leaving 7 bases of the junction unmatched. The CDR3 extends over 14 amino acids. Per germline, CDR1 LNHNV and CDR2 YYDKDF (reference sequence). The CDR3 bases are TGTGCCACCCGTCCCGGGGACAGGGGGGAGACCCAGTACTTC. Its protein is CATRPGDRGETQYF.

V usage is TRBV6-1 and J usage is TRBJ2-7; the D is unclear. Germline V gene sequence: CDR1 MNHNS, CDR2 SASEGT. Trimming removed 5 bases at V and 0 bases at J, with 5 bases between. This CDR3 is built from 12 residues. This CDR3 is CASSSISYEQYF. The CDR3 DNA reads TGTGCCAGCAGTTCAATCTCCTACGAGCAGTACTTC.

The chain recombines TRBV19 with TRBJ2-7; the D gene is possibly TRBD1 (6 bases). The V end was cut by 1 base, the J end by 3 bases, with 13 bases between. Germline V gene sequence: CDR1 LNHDA, CDR2 SQIVND (reference sequence). The CDR3 runs 15 residues. CDR3 in DNA: TGTGCCAGTAGTATAGCCGAGACAGGAGGCTACGAGCAGTACTTC. This gives the protein CASSIAETGGYEQYF.

The chain is built from TRBV29-1 and TRBJ2-7, with 7 bases identical to TRBD2. Germline V gene data show CDR1 as SQVTM and CDR2 as ANQGSEA. Trimming removed 0 bases from V and 3 bases from J; junction bases left unmatched: 5. This CDR3 has 14 residues. The CDR3 loop reads CSVEEGAGDYEQYF. The CDR3 coding sequence is TGCAGCGTTGAAGAGGGCGCGGGGGACTACGAGCAGTACTTC.

The chain couples TRBV4-1 to TRBJ1-6; D is unresolved. The CDR3 runs 13 residues. V lost 4 bases, J lost 10 bases, and 11 bases lay in between. Germline V lookup: CDR1 MGHRA, CDR2 YSYEKL. This CDR3 reads CASSPAFNSPLHF. The CDR3 DNA sequence: TGCGCCAGCAGCCCGGCATTCAACTCACCCCTCCACTTT.

The CDR3 spells CASSFRQGAYEQYF. DNA of the CDR3: TGTGCCAGCAGCTTCCGTCAGGGGGCTTACGAGCAGTACTTC. This chain joins TRBV7-9 and TRBJ2-7; 8 positions agree with TRBD1. V was clipped by 3 bases and J by 4 bases; unmatched bases: 5. The CDR3 has 14 amino acids. Germline CDR1 and CDR2: SEHNR and FQNEAQ (reference sequence).

The V gene is TRBV5-4, the J gene TRBJ2-5; 13 positions agree with TRBD2. The J segment lost 2 bases and the V segment lost 3 bases, leaving 7 bases of the junction unmatched. The CDR3 spans 17 residues. Germline assignment: CDR1 SGHNT and CDR2 YYREEE (reference sequence). The CDR3 nucleotides are TGTGCCAGCAGCTCCCTCGGACTAGCGGGGGCACAAGAGACCCAGTACTTC. Protein sequence: CASSSLGLAGAQETQYF.

The chain links TRBV15 to TRBJ1-2, with D hard to call. There are 11 residues in the CDR3. From germline, CDR1 is LNHNV and CDR2 YYDKDF (reference sequence). The V and J ends lost 7 bases and 8 bases respectively, with 11 bases between them. CDR3 nucleotides: TGTGCCACCAAGGCGGCCTGGGGCTACACCTTC. It yields the protein CATKAAWGYTF.

The chain has TRBV7-9 and TRBJ1-5, with TRBD1 matching over 8 bases. V was clipped by 5 bases and J by 5 bases; unmatched bases: 8. The CDR3 has 15 residues. From germline, CDR1 is SEHNR and CDR2 FQNEAQ (reference sequence). The CDR3 loop is CASSPTGQGDQPQHF. CDR3 nucleotide sequence: TGTGCCAGCAGCCCGACAGGACAGGGAGATCAGCCCCAGCATTTT. Full variable domain (rest looked up from reference TRBV7-9 and TRBJ1-5): DTGVSQNPRHKITKRGQNVTFRCDPISEHNRLYWYRQTLGQGPEFLTYFQNEAQLEKSRLLSDRFSAERPKGSFSTLEIQRTEQGDSAMYLCASSPTGQGDQPQHFGDGTRLSIL.

This chain connects TRBV4-2 to TRBJ2-5; the D is unclear. Germline V CDR1 and CDR2: LGHNA, YNFKEQ. CDR3 size: 12 residues. V was pared by 0 bases and J by 4 bases, with 3 bases between. CDR3: CASSQEGETQYF. As DNA, the CDR3 is TGTGCCAGCAGCCAAGAAGGAGAGACCCAGTACTTC.

This rearrangement joins TRBV12-5 to TRBJ2-3; a weak D match, TRBD1 (7 bases). Germline lookup yields CDR1 LGHNT and CDR2 FRNRAP. CDR3 length: 15 residues. The germline V and J ends were trimmed by 2 bases and 5 bases, with 14 bases remaining between them. The CDR3 region is CASGLLAGGRDTQYF. The CDR3 nucleotides read TGTGCTAGTGGTTTGCTGGCAGGGGGGCGAGATACGCAGTATTTT.

Only one count was recorded for this clone. The V and J genes are TRBV28 and TRBJ2-7; 8 nucleotides agree with TRBD1. Germline CDR1 reads MDHEN; CDR2 reads SYDVKM. V lost 4 bases to trimming and J lost 3 bases; unmatched junction nucleotides: 8. The CDR3 has 15 amino acids. The DNA of the CDR3 is TGTGCCAGCAGTTACGGACAGGGTACTTACTACGAGCAGTACTTC. Encoded protein: CASSYGQGTYYEQYF.

The chain couples TRBV2 to TRBJ2-1; D remains unclear. Germline CDR1 and CDR2: SNHLY and FYNNEI. The CDR3 covers 10 residues. The germline V and J ends were trimmed by 10 bases and 7 bases, with 8 bases remaining between them. CDR3 loop: CATLGNEQFF. The CDR3 DNA reads as TGTGCCACCCTGGGGAATGAGCAGTTCTTC.

This clone was counted between two and nine times. The V call is TRBV6-6, the J call TRBJ2-7; no firm D call. Trimming shortened V by 0 bases and J by 3 bases, and 12 bases separated the two germline ends. Germline CDR1 reads MNHNY; CDR2 reads SVGAGI (reference sequence). The CDR3 is made up of 15 amino acids. The CDR3 DNA follows: TGTGCCAGCAGTTACTCTGAGGCCAGCATCTACGAGCAGTACTTC. It translates to CASSYSEASIYEQYF.

By frequency in the sample, this clone is large. Additional DNA sequences in this sample encode the identical CDR3. The chain recombines TRBV9 with TRBJ2-7, with 9 bases lining up with TRBD1. CDR1 SGDLS and CDR2 YYNGEE come from the germline V gene. The J segment lost 0 bases and the V segment lost 4 bases, leaving 5 bases of the junction unmatched. The CDR3 extends over 15 amino acids. In DNA form, the CDR3 reads TGTGCCAGCAGCCTGGGACAGGGAAGCTCCTACGAGCAGTACTTC. This codes for CASSLGQGSSYEQYF.

The gene calls are TRBV27 and TRBJ1-5; D unresolved. The germline gives CDR1 MNHEY, CDR2 SMNVEV (reference sequence). V was trimmed by 3 bases and J by 7 bases, leaving 13 bases between them. This CDR3 region has 14 residues. The CDR3 reads CASSFGQEAQPQHF. The CDR3 region has the DNA TGTGCCAGCAGTTTCGGGCAGGAGGCGCAGCCCCAGCATTTT.

J is TRBJ1-2 and V is TRBV5-4; 8 bases match TRBD1. V shed 4 bases, J shed 0 bases, and the junction held 5 bases outside the gene matches. The CDR3 contains 15 residues. Germline lookup yields CDR1 SGHNT and CDR2 YYREEE (reference sequence). In DNA form, the CDR3 reads TGTGCCAGCAGCAAAGCGGGACAGGCTAACTATGGCTACACCTTC. Translated, it gives CASSKAGQANYGYTF.

The chain links TRBV4-1 to TRBJ2-4; 7 bases are a match to TRBD2. Unmatched junction bases numbered 7, after V lost 5 bases and J lost 3 bases. The CDR3 runs to 15 residues. Germline loops: CDR1 MGHRA, CDR2 YSYEKL. The CDR3 bases are TGCGCCAGCAGCTTTCTTCGGGAGGACAAAAACATTCAGTACTTC. This sequence encodes CASSFLREDKNIQYF.

This sequence joins TRBV28 and TRBJ2-7; TRBD1 matches at 8 bases. The CDR3 length is 12 residues. Germline V gives CDR1 MDHEN, CDR2 SYDVKM. J gave up 2 bases and V 8 bases, and 2 bases lay outside the gene matches. Here the CDR3 DNA reads TGTGCCAGCGGACAGGGTGCCTACGAGCAGTACTTC. Encoded protein: CASGQGAYEQYF.

The chain carries TRBV28 and TRBJ2-3; TRBD2 matches 9 bases. With V trimmed by 5 bases and J by 4 bases, 4 bases remained unmatched. Germline V gives CDR1 MDHEN, CDR2 SYDVKM. There are 14 residues in the CDR3. The CDR3 DNA follows: TGTGCCAGCAGTGTTAGCGGGGGTTCAGATACGCAGTATTTT. This codes for CASSVSGGSDTQYF.

This chain uses TRBV6-5 with TRBJ2-3; D is ambiguous. CDR1 is MNHEY, CDR2 SVGAGI, per germline. The V end was cut by 4 bases, the J end by 6 bases, with 8 bases between. This CDR3 has 12 residues. The CDR3 here is CASSSRADTQYF. In nucleotides, the CDR3 is TGTGCCAGCAGTTCTCGTGCGGATACGCAGTATTTT.

V is TRBV28 and J is TRBJ2-1; the match to TRBD1 covers 9 bases. Germline V gene sequence: CDR1 MDHEN, CDR2 SYDVKM. Trimming took 6 bases from V and 4 from J; bases not matched to a gene: 7. The CDR3 has 15 residues. The CDR3 DNA reads as TGTGCCAGCAGATTAGGGACAGGGACTTACAATGAGCAGTTCTTC. Its translation is CASRLGTGTYNEQFF.

For this clone: One junction end disagrees with the germline gene, perhaps due to a read error. The V call is TRBV7-2, the J call TRBJ1-3, with D maybe TRBD1 (6 bases). Germline-derived CDR1 and CDR2 are SGHTA and FQGNSA. The CDR3 has 14 amino acids. The CDR3 sequence: CASSLGTVGDTIYF. CDR3 sequence (DNA): TGTGCCAGCAGCTTAGGGACAGTTGGAGACACCATATATTTT.